The clone carrying this TCR beta chain was detected ten times or more. In germline, CDR1 is LGHNA, CDR2 YSLEER. The CDR3 runs to 13 residues. The junction had 2 bases not matched to a gene; V was cut back by 3 bases and J by 3 bases. The data derive from a study of human T cells and chemical hapten exposure. Across the whole study: Variation in per-sample TCR yields came mainly from small pooled library volume differences.

Time point: healthy volunteer bleed at 2 weeks. The authors' total RNA extraction used unfractionated whole blood. A single record per CDR3 protein comes from TCRdb applying MiXCR to the RACE reads. This sample has tens of thousands of distinct CDR3 sequences; 3.5% to 4.5% occur once, and the top ten carry about 1.5%. The rearrangement joins TRBV4-3 to TRBJ2-7; 7 nucleotides align to TRBD1. This receptor was taken from a female donor in good health. Some clones in this sample may be carry-over from other donors' samples. Sequenced input: whole blood. The CDR3 nucleotides read TGCGCCAGCAGCCACGCAGGGGGCTACGAGCAGTACTTC. Translating gives CASSHAGGYEQYF.